This TCR beta chain originates from a study of graft-versus-host responses after intestinal transplantation. The germline V gene has CDR1 LGHNA and CDR2 YSLEER. Deletions cut 1 base from V and 3 bases from J, with 13 bases between. The CDR3 consists of 16 residues. Produced via immunoSEQ multiplex PCR; TCRdb's table is partial and in-frame only. The table includes about 10,000 clones, about 96% detected once. Study findings and constraints: Some patients had graft-donor T cell macrochimerism, and their allografts showed high graft-versus-host to host-versus-graft clonal ratios. Early after transplant, HvG declines were associated with peak levels of circulating GvH clones.

Note on this clone: Its cognate antigen is unknown.

The chain recombines TRBV4-3 with TRBJ2-1, with a weak D call TRBD2 (6 bases). This TCR came from a human patient who received an intestinal transplant, so some T cells may come from the graft donor. The sequences come from bone marrow, collected about 520 days after intestinal transplantation. CDR3 protein: CASSQGDSGSYNEQFF. Written as DNA, the CDR3 is TGCGCCAGCAGCCAAGGGGACTCGGGGAGCTACAATGAGCAGTTCTTC.